This TCR beta chain was recorded in a study of regulatory T cells in long-lasting Graves disease. Study-wide results and limits: TRBV28 was favored in persistent disease, as were TRBJ1-2 and TRBJ2-5.

Sample time point: newly diagnosed GD, antithyroid drugs for less than 3 months. TCR sequences were obtained from RNA taken from PBMCs. Germline V gives CDR1 SGHRS, CDR2 YFSETQ. Trimming removed 0 bases at V and 7 bases at J, with 11 bases between. The CDR3 runs to 15 residues. Turning to this clonotype: The antigen is undetermined.

Construction of the TCR beta libraries employed iRepertoire HTBI primers in conjunction with Arm-PCR of CDR3 regions. As handled by the study authors: The samples included 60 to 65 TRBV and over eleven TRBJ segments. From the multiplex PCR reads, TCRdb called clonotypes with MiXCR, one entry per CDR3 protein. It is TCRdb's table, rather than the study itself, that gives the V and J calls and clone size. The repertoire has 680,000 or so distinct CDR3 sequences, around 15% of them found once; the top ten carry about 20%. These data also formed part of another study, on T cells in Graves' hyperthyroidism and ophthalmopathy. From that study: First-round RT-PCR targeting the TCR CDR3 was performed with the HTBI primer set.

The receptor was derived from a woman younger than 45 with Graves disease. The source was peripheral blood mononuclear cells (PBMCs), collected at new diagnosis, from a patient treated with antithyroid drugs. The chain links TRBV5-1 to TRBJ1-6; D possibly corresponds to TRBD1 (6 bases). The CDR3 DNA follows: TGCGCCAGCAGCTTGGATTGGACAGCAAATTCACCCCTCCACTTT. Translating it yields CASSLDWTANSPLHF.